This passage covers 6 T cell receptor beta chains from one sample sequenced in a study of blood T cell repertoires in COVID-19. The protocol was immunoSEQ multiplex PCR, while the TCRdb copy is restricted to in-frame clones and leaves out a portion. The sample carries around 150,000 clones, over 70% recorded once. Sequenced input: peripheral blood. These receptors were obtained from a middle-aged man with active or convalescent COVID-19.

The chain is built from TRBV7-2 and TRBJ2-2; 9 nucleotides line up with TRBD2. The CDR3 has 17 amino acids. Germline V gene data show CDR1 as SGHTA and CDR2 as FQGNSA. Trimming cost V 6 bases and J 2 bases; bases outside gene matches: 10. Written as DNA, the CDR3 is TGTGCCAGCAGTTACGACGGACTAGCGAACAACACCGGGGAGCTGTTTTTT. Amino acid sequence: CASSYDGLANNTGELFF.

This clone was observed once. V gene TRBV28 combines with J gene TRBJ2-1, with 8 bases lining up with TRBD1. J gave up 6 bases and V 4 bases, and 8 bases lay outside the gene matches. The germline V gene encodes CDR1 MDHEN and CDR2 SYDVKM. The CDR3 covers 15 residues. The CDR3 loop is CASSSGTGLLNEQFF. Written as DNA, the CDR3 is TGTGCCAGCAGTTCAGGGACAGGATTACTCAATGAGCAGTTCTTC.

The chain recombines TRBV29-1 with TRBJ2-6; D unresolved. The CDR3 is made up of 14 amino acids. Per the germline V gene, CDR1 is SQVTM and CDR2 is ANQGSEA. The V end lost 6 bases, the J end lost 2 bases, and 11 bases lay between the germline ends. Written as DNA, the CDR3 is TGCAGCGTGGTAGAGGTAGCTGGGGCCAACGTCCTGACTTTC. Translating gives CSVVEVAGANVLTF.

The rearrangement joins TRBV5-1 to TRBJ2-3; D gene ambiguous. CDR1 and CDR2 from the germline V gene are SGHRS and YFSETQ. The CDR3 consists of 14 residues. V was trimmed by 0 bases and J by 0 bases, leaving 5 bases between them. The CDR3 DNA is TGCGCCAGCAGCTTGGGGCCTAGCACAGATACGCAGTATTTT. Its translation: CASSLGPSTDTQYF. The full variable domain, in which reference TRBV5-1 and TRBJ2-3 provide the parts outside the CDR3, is KAGVTQTPRYLIKTRGQQVTLSCSPISGHRSVSWYQQTPGQGLQFLFEYFSETQRNKGNFPGRFSGRQFSNSRSEMNVSTLELGDSALYLCASSLGPSTDTQYFGPGTRLTVL.

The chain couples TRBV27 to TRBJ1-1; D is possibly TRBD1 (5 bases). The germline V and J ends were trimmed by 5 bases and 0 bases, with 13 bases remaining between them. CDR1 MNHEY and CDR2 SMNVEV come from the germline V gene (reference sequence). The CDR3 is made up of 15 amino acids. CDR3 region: CASSPQGSMNTEAFF. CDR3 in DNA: TGTGCCAGCAGTCCCCAGGGATCCATGAACACTGAAGCTTTCTTT.

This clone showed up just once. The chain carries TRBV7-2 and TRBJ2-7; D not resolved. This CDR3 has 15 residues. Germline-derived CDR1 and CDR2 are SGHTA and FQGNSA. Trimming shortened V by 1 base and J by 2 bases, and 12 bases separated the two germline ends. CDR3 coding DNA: TGTGCCAGCAGCTTAGGCCCCGCGGCGGCCTACGAGCAGTACTTC. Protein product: CASSLGPAAAYEQYF.